The clone carrying this TCR beta chain was found many times. These data originate in a study of T-cell memory formation after mild COVID-19. MiXCR, run by TCRdb on the 5' RACE reads, gives a single entry per CDR3 protein. Among under 300,000 distinct CDR3 sequences, over 7% were seen once, and the ten largest hold approximately 23%. This CDR3 has 16 amino acids. V was clipped by 6 bases and J by 2 bases; unmatched bases: 10. Germline V gene lookup returns CDR1 KGHSH and CDR2 LQKENI. This chain connects TRBV18 to TRBJ2-3; TRBD2 aligns across 8 bases. The sequence derives from a man younger than 30 who had mild COVID-19 (a few samples of this study predate the infection). Cell type and time point are not known. The sample taken for sequencing was PBMCs or a T cell subset sorted from them (not recorded which). The CDR3 DNA is TGTGCCAGCTCGCCGACTAGCGCCACCACCACAGATACGCAGTATTTT. Encoded protein: CASSPTSATTTDTQYF.